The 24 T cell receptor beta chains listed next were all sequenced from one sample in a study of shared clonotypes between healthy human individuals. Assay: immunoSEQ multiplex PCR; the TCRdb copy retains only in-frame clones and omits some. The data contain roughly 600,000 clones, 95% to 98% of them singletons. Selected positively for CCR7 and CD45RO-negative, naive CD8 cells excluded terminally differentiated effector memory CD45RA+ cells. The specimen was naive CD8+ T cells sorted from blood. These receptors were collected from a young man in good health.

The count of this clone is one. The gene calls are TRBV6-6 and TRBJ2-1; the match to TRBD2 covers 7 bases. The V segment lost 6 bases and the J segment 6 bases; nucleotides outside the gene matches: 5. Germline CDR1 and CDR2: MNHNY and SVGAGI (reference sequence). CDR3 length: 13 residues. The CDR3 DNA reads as TGTGCCAGCAGCATGGGGGAGGGCAATGAGCAGTTCTTC. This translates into CASSMGEGNEQFF.

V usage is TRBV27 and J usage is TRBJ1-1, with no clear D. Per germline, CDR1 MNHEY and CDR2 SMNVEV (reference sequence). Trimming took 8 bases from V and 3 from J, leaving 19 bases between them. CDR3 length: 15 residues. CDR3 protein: CASFPRASEDTEAFF. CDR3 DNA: TGTGCCAGCTTCCCTAGGGCGTCGGAGGACACTGAAGCTTTCTTT.

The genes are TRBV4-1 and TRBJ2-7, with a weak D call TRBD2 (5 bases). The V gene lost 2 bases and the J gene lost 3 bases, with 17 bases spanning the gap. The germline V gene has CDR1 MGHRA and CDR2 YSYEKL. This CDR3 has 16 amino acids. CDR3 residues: CASSQSFGGVLYEQYF. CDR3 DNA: TGCGCCAGCAGCCAATCGTTCGGAGGAGTGCTCTACGAGCAGTACTTC.

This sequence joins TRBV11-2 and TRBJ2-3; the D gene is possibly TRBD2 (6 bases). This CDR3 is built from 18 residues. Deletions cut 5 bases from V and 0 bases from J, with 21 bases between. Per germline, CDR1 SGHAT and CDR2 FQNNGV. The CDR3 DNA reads TGTGCCAGCAGCCCAGGTGTGGCGGGGCCGACTAGCACAGATACGCAGTATTTT. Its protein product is CASSPGVAGPTSTDTQYF.

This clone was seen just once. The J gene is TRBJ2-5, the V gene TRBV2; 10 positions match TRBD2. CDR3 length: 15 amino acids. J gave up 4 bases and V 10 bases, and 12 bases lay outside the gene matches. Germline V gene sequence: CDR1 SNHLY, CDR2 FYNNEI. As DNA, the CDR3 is TGTGCCATTCCGATAGCGGGAGGACAGGTAGAGACCCAGTACTTC. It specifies CAIPIAGGQVETQYF.

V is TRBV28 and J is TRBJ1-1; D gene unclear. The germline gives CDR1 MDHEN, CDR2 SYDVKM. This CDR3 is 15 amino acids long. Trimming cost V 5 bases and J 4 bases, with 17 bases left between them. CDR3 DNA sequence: TGTGCCAGCAGTCACCCGGGAGGGTTGGGCACTGAAGCTTTCTTT. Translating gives CASSHPGGLGTEAFF.

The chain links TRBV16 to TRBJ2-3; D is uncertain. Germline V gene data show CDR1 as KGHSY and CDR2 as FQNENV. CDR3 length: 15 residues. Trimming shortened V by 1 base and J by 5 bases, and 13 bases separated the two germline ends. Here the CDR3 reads CASSQFKAPEDTQYF. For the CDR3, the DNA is TGTGCCAGCAGCCAATTTAAAGCCCCAGAAGATACGCAGTATTTT.

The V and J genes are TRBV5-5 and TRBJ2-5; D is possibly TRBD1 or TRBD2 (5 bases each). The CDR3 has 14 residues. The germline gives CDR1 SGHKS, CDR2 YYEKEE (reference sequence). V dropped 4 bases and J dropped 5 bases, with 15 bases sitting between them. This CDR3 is CASSPGRVQETQYF. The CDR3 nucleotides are TGTGCCAGCAGCCCGGGACGGGTCCAGGAGACCCAGTACTTC.

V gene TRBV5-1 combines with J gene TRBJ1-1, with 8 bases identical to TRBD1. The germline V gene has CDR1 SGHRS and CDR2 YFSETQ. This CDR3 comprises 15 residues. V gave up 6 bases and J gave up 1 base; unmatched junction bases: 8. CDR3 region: CASTATGVANTEAFF. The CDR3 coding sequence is TGCGCCAGCACGGCGACAGGGGTTGCGAACACTGAAGCTTTCTTT.

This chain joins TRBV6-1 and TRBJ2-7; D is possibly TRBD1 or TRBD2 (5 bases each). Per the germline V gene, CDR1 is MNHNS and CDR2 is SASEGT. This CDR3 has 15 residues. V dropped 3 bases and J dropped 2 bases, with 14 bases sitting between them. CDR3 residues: CASSEGQGVPYEQYF. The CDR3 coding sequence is TGTGCCAGCAGTGAGGGGCAGGGAGTGCCCTACGAGCAGTACTTC.

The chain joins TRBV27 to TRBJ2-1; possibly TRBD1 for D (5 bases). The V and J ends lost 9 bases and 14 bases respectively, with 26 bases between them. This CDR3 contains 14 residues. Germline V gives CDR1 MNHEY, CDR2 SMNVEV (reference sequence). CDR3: CASRASLISIGEFF. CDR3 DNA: TGTGCCAGTCGCGCAAGCCTCATCTCCATAGGGGAGTTCTTC.

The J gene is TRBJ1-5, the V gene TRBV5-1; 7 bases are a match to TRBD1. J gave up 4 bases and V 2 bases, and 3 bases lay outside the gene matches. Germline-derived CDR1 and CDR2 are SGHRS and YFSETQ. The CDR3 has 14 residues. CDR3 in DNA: TGCGCCAGCAGCTTAACAGGGGTTAATCAGCCCCAGCATTTT. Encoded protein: CASSLTGVNQPQHF.

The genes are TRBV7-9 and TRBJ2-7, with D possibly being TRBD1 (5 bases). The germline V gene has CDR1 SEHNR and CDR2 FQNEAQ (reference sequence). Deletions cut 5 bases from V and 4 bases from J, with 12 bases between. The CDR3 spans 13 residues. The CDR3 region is CASSPPQGYEQYF. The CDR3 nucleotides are TGTGCCAGCAGCCCCCCCCAGGGTTACGAGCAGTACTTC.

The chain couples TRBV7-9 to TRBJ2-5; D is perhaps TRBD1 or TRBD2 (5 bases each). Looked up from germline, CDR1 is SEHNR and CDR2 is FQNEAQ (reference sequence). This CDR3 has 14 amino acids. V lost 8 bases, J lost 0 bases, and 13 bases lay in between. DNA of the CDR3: TGTGCCAGCGAGACCGGGGCGGACCAAGAGACCCAGTACTTC. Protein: CASETGADQETQYF.

DNA for the CDR3: TGTGCCAGCAGTTACTGGCCGGATACCTACAATGAGCAGTTCTTC. Protein: CASSYWPDTYNEQFF. V usage is TRBV6-5 and J usage is TRBJ2-1; the D is unclear. Trimming took off 1 base at V and 2 bases at J, with 9 bases between the two ends. CDR1 and CDR2 (germline): MNHEY, SVGAGI. The CDR3 loop spans 15 amino acids.

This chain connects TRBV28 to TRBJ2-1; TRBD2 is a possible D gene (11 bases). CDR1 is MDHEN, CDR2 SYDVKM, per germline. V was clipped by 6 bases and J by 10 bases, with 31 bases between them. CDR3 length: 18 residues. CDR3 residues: CASRLDRGVAGGPMEQFF. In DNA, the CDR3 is TGTGCCAGCAGACTGGACAGGGGGGTAGCGGGAGGGCCGATGGAGCAGTTCTTC.

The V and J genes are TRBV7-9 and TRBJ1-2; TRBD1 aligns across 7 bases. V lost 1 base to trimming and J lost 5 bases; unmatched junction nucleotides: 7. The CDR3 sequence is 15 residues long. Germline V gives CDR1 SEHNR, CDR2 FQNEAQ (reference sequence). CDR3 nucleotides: TGTGCCAGCAGCTTAGTTGAAGGGGGCAGATATGGCTACACCTTC. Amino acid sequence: CASSLVEGGRYGYTF. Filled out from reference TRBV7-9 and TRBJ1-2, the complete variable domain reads DTGVSQNPRHKITKRGQNVTFRCDPISEHNRLYWYRQTLGQGPEFLTYFQNEAQLEKSRLLSDRFSAERPKGSFSTLEIQRTEQGDSAMYLCASSLVEGGRYGYTFGSGTRLTVV.

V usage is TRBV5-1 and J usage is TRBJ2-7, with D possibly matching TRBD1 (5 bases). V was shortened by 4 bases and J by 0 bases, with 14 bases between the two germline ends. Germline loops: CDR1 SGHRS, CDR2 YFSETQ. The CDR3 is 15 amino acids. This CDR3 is CASSPPGDSSYEQYF. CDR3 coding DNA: TGCGCCAGCAGCCCCCCCGGCGACAGCTCCTACGAGCAGTACTTC.

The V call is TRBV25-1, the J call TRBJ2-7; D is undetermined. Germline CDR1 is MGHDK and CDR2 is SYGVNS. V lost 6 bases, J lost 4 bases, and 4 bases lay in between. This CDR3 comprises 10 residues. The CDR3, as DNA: TGTGCCAGCAGCCATTACGAGCAGTACTTC. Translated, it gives CASSHYEQYF.

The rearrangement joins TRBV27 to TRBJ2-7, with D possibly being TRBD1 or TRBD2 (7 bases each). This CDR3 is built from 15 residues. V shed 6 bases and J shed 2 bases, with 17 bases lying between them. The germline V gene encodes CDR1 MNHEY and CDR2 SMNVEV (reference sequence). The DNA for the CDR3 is TGTGCCAGCAGCAATAGGGGGGGACAGACCTACGAGCAGTACTTC. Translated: CASSNRGGQTYEQYF.

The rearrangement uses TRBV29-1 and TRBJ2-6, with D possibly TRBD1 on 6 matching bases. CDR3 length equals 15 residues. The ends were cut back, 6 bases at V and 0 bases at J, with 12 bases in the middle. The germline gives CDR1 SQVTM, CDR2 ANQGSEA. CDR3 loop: CSVLGGISGANVLTF. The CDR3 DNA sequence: TGCAGCGTCTTAGGGGGTATCTCTGGGGCCAACGTCCTGACTTTC.

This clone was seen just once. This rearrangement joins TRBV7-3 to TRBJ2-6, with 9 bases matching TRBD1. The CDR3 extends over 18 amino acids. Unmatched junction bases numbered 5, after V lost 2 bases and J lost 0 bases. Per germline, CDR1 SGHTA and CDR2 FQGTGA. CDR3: CASSLGPGQGSGANVLTF. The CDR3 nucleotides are TGTGCCAGCAGCTTAGGTCCGGGACAGGGCTCTGGGGCCAACGTCCTGACTTTC.

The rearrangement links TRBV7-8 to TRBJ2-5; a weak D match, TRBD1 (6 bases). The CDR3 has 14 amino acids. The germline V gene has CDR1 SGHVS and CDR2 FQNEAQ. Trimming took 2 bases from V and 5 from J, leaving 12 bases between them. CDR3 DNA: TGTGCCAGCAGCTTACAGGGGTTTTGGGAGACCCAGTACTTC. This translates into CASSLQGFWETQYF.

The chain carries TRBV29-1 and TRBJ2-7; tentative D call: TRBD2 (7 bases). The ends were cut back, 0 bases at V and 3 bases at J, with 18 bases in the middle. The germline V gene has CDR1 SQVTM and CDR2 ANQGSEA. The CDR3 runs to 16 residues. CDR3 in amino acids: CSVEDREEGVSYEQYF. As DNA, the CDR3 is TGCAGCGTTGAAGACCGGGAGGAGGGGGTAAGCTACGAGCAGTACTTC.